The entry below describes one T cell receptor (beta chain). Its antigen remains unknown. The source of the sample is a study of CXCR3-negative and CXCR3-positive naive CD8 T cells. This CDR3 has 15 residues. CDR1 and CDR2 from the germline V gene are MNHEY and SVGAGI. Via 5' RACE with UMI labels, TRB cDNA libraries were prepared. TCRdb re-called the 5' RACE reads; one entry per CDR3 protein, DNA not given. The table lists about 26,000 distinct CDR3 sequences, with about 2.8% in the top ten. The study's findings and limits: CXCR3-positive naive cells carried more hydrophobic TRB CDR3s than CXCR3-negative ones.

The J gene is TRBJ2-1, the V gene TRBV6-5; TCRdb proposes TRBD1, but this gene call is untestable without DNA. The receptor's source is a human donor in good health. Some clones in this sample may be carry-over from other donors' samples. What was sequenced was naive CXCR3- CD8+ T cells from blood. Subset meaning: CD45RO-CCR7+CD27+CD95- naive CD8+ T cells lacking CXCR3 (TNR3-). The CDR3 loop is CASSTGARGVNEQFF.